These T cell receptor beta chains were read from a single sample in a study of liver allograft versus peripheral blood T cells. TCRdb re-derived calls from the reads in MiXCR, one entry per CDR3 protein. The repertoire includes 10,000 or so distinct CDR3 sequences, around 20% of them detected once, and about 1.2% sits in the top ten. The receptors were gathered from a human patient who had a liver transplant. Some T cells may trace back to the graft donor. Both conserved end residues are part of each CDR3. D genes are given only for firm matches. Clone size is shown for a subset of rows, as once, few, many or a class of expanded clone.

clone size | J gene | D gene | V gene | CDR3 DNA | CDR3 protein
medium-sized | TRBJ1-1 | TRBD1 | TRBV19 | TGTGCCAGTAGTCCTATTGGGACAGGTAAATCGAGGGAAGCTTTCTTT | CASSPIGTGKSREAFF
few | TRBJ1-3 | . | TRBV19 | TGTGCCAGTAGTATTGGAGGCTCTGGAAACACCATATATTTT | CASSIGGSGNTIYF
medium-sized | TRBJ1-2 | . | TRBV18 | TGTGCCAGCTCACCTCCGTCGGGGGTGGAGCATGGCTACACCTTC | CASSPPSGVEHGYTF
medium-sized | TRBJ1-1 | TRBD1 | TRBV19 | TGTGCCAGTAGTTTTCGACCGGGACAGTTGAACACTGAAGCTTTCTTT | CASSFRPGQLNTEAFF
many | TRBJ2-1 | . | TRBV10-3 | TGTGCCAACTCAGCGACATCCTACAATGAGCAGTTCTTC | CANSATSYNEQFF
. | TRBJ1-4 | TRBD1 | TRBV19 | TGTGCCAGTAGTGGTGGACAGGGGTTTGAAAAACTGTTTTTT | CASSGGQGFEKLFF
few | TRBJ1-5 | . | TRBV15 | TGTGCCACCAGCGGACTTGACCCCCTGCGGCAGCCCCAGCATTTT | CATSGLDPLRQPQHF
. | TRBJ2-7 | . | TRBV18 | TGTGCCAGCTCACCAGGGGACCTAGGCTACGAGCAGTACTTC | CASSPGDLGYEQYF
many | TRBJ2-7 | . | TRBV7-2 | TGTGCCAGCAGCCCCGTAGGGCTCGTAGGCTACGAGCAGTACTTC | CASSPVGLVGYEQYF
few | TRBJ2-1 | TRBD1 | TRBV29-1 | TGCAGCGGGGGACAGGGGGGTCACAATGAGCAGTTCTTC | CSGGQGGHNEQFF
. | TRBJ1-2 | . | TRBV27 | TGTGCCAGCACTAAATCCGGAGTGGGTGGTGGGTTGGAAGGCTACACCTTC | CASTKSGVGGGLEGYTF
many | TRBJ2-7 | . | TRBV6-5 | TGTGCCAGCAGTTACGGAATCAGGAGGTACTCCTACGAGCAGTACTTC | CASSYGIRRYSYEQYF
few | TRBJ1-2 | . | TRBV20-1 | TGCAGTGCTAGATTCGGTTCTAGCTATGGCTACACCTTC | CSARFGSSYGYTF
. | TRBJ1-6 | TRBD1 | TRBV12-3/TRBV12-4 | TGTGCCAGCAGTCCCCCCGGGACAGGGTGGCGGACGTATAATTCACCCCTCCACTTT | CASSPPGTGWRTYNSPLHF
. | TRBJ1-2 | . | TRBV20-1 | TGCAGTGCCCGCCCTACAGGGATGGACGGCTACACCTTC | CSARPTGMDGYTF
few | TRBJ2-7 | . | TRBV5-6 | TGTGCCAGCAGGCTCCCCTGCGAGCAGTACTTC | CASRLPCEQYF
few | TRBJ2-2 | . | TRBV10-3 | TGTGCCATCAGTGACCCACAGGGTTCCGGGGAGCTGTTTTTT | CAISDPQGSGELFF
medium-sized | TRBJ1-1 | TRBD1 | TRBV10-3 | TGTGCCATCAGGGACAGGGATGACACTGAAGCTTTCTTT | CAIRDRDDTEAFF
. | TRBJ2-3 | . | TRBV12-3/TRBV12-4 | TGTGCCAGCAGTTTACGACAGTGGACCGCAGATACGCAGTATTTT | CASSLRQWTADTQYF
. | TRBJ2-1 | . | TRBV20-1 | TGCAGTGCTAGTATGGGACCCCGAGGCGATGAGCAGTTCTTC | CSASMGPRGDEQFF
medium-sized | TRBJ1-6 | . | TRBV6-5 | TGTGCCAGCAGTTACAGGGGCTATTCACCCCTCCACTTT | CASSYRGYSPLHF
few | TRBJ1-2 | . | TRBV30 | TGTGCCTGGAGTGTACAGGATTGGGCTGGCTACACCTTC | CAWSVQDWAGYTF